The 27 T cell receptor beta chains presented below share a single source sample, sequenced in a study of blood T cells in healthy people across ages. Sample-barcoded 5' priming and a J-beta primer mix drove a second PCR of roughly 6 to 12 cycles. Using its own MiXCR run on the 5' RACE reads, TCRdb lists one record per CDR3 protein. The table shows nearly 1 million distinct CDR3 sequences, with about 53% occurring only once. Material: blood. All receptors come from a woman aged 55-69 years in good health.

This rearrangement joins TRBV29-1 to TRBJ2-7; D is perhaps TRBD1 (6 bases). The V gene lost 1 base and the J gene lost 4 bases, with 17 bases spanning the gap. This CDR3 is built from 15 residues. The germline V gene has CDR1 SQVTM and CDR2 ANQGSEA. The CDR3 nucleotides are TGCAGCGTTGAAGGCTGGTCAGGGGTAGTTTACGAGCAGTACTTC. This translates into CSVEGWSGVVYEQYF.

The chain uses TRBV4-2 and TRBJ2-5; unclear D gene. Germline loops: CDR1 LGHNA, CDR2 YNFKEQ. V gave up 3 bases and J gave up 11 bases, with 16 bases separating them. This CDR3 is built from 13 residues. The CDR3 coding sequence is TGTGCCAGCAGCCAGTTGGCCTCTGATGAGCAGTACTTC. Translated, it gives CASSQLASDEQYF.

The CDR3: CASSHDSVRADTQYF. DNA for the CDR3: TGCGCCAGCAGCCACGACTCGGTTCGCGCAGATACGCAGTATTTT. The gene calls are TRBV4-3 and TRBJ2-3; D is ambiguous. Trimming removed 3 bases from V and 4 bases from J, with 14 bases in between. The CDR3 covers 15 residues. Germline V lookup: CDR1 LGHNA, CDR2 YSLEER.

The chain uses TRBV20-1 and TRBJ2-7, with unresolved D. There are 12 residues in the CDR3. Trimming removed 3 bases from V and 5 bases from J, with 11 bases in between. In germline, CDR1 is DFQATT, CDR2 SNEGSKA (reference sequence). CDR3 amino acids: CSARRSGDEQYF. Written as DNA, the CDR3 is TGCAGTGCTAGGAGGTCAGGCGACGAGCAGTACTTC.

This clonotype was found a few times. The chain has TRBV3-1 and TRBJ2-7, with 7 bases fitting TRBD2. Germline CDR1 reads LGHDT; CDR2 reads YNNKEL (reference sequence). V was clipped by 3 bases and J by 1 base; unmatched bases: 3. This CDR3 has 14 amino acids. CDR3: CASSHLGGSYEQYF. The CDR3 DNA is TGTGCCAGCAGCCATTTGGGGGGGTCCTACGAGCAGTACTTC.

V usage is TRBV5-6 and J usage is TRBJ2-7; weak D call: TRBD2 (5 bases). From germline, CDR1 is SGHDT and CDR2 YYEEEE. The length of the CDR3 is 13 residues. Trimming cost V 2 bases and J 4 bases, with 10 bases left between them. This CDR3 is CASSFLEGYEQYF. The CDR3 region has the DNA TGTGCCAGCAGCTTTTTAGAGGGATACGAGCAGTACTTC.

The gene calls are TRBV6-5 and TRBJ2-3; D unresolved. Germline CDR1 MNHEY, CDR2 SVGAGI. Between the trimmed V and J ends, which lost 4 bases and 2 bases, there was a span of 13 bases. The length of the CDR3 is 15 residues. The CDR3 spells CASSLSRAVTDTQYF. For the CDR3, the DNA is TGTGCCAGCAGTTTGAGTCGGGCAGTCACAGATACGCAGTATTTT.

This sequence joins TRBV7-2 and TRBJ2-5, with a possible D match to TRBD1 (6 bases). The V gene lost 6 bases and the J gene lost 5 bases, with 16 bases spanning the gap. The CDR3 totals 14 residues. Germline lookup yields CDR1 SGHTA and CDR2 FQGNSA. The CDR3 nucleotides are TGTGCCAGCAGACTTACAGGGTCGGGGGAGACCCAGTACTTC. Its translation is CASRLTGSGETQYF.

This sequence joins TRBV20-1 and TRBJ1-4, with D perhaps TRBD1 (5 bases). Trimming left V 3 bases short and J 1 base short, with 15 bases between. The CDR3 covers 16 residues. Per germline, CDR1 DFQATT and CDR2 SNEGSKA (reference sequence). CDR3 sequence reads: CSASIHPGKTNEKLFF. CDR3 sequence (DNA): TGCAGTGCTAGCATTCACCCAGGGAAAACTAATGAAAAACTGTTTTTT.

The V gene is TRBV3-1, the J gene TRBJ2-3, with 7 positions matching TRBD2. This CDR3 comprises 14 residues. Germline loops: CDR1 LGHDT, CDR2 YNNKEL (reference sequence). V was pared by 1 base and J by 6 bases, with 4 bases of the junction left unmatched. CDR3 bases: TGTGCCAGCAGCCAAGGGACTAGAACGGATACGCAGTATTTT. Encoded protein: CASSQGTRTDTQYF.

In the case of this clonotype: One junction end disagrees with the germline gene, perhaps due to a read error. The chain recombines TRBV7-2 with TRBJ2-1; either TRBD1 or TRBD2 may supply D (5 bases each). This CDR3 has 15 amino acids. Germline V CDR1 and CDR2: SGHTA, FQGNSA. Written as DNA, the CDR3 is TGTGCCAGCAGCTACGGGACCGCCGCCTACAATGGGCAGTTCTTC. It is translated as CASSYGTAAYNGQFF.

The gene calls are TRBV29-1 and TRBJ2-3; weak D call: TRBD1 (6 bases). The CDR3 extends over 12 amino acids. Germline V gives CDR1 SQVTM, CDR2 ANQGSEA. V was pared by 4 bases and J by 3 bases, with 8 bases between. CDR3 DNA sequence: TGCAGCGTTGCCAGGGGAACAGATACGCAGTATTTT. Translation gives CSVARGTDTQYF.

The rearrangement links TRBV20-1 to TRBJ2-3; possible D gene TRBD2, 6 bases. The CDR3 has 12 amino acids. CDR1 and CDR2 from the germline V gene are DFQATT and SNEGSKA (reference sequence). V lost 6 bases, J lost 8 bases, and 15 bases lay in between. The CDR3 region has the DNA TGCAGTGCCGGGACCCGGAGGGGTACGCAGTATTTT. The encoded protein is CSAGTRRGTQYF.

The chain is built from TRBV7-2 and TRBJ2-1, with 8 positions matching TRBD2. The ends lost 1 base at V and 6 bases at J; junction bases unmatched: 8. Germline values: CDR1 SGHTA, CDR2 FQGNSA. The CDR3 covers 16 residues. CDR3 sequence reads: CASSLDSGSGSNEQFF. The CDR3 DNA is TGTGCCAGCAGCTTAGACAGCGGGAGCGGATCCAATGAGCAGTTCTTC.

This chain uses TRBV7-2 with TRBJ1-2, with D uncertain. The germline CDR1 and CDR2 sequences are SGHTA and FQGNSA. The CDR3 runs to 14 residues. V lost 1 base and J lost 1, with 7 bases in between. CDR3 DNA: TGTGCCAGCAGCTTAGTTCGCGATAACTATGGCTACACCTTC. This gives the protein CASSLVRDNYGYTF.

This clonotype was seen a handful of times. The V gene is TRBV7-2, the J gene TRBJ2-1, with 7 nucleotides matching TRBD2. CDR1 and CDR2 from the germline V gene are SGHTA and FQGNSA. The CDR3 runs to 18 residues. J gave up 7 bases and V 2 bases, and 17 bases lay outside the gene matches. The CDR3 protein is CASSLYVSGLETRNEQFF. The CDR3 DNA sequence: TGTGCCAGCAGCTTATACGTCTCAGGACTAGAGACTCGGAATGAGCAGTTCTTC.

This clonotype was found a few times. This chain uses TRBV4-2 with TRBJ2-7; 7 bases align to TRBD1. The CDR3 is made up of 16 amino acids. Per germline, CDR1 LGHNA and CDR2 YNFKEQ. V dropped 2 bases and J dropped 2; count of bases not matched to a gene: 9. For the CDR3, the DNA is TGTGCCAGCAGCCAATCTACCGGGACAGCAGCCTACGAGCAGTACTTC. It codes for CASSQSTGTAAYEQYF.

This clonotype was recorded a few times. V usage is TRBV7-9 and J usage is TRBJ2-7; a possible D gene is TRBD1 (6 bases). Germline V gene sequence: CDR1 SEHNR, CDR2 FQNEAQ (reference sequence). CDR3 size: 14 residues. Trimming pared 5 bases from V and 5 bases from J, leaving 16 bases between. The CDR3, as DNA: TGTGCCAGCAGCAGCGGACAGCCGTCCCACGAGCAGTACTTC. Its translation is CASSSGQPSHEQYF.

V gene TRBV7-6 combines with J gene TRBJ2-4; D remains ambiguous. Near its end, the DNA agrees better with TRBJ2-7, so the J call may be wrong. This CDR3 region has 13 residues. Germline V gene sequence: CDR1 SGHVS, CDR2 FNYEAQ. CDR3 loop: CASSLGVEYEQYF. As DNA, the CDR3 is TGTGCCAGCAGCTTAGGTGTAGAGTACGAGCAGTACTTC.

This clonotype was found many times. CDR3 in DNA: TGTGCCAGCAGCCAACGGGTACAAGAGACCCAGTACTTC. This codes for CASSQRVQETQYF. This chain uses TRBV7-8 with TRBJ2-5, with no clear D. In germline, CDR1 is SGHVS, CDR2 FQNEAQ. Trimming left V 5 bases short and J 2 bases short, with 9 bases between. This CDR3 spans 13 amino acids.

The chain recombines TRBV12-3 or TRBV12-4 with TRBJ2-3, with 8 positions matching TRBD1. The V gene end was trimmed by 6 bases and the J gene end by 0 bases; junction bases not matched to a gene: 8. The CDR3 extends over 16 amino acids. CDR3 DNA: TGTGCCAGCAGCCTGGACAGGGACCCTAGCACAGATACGCAGTATTTT. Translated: CASSLDRDPSTDTQYF.

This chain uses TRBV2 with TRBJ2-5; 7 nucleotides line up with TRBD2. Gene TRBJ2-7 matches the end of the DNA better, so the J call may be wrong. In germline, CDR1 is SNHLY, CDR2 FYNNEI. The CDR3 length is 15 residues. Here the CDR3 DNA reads TGTGCCAGCAGTGAAATCGAGGGAGGGAACTACGAGCAGTACTTC. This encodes CASSEIEGGNYEQYF.

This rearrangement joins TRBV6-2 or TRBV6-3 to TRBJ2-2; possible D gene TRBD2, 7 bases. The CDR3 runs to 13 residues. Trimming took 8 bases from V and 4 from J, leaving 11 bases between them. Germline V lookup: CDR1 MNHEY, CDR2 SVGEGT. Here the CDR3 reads CASRGGGTGELFF. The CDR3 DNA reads TGTGCCAGCCGCGGGGGCGGCACCGGGGAGCTGTTTTTT.

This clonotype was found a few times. The CDR3 loop is CSAGVLSEQYF. DNA for the CDR3: TGCAGCGCTGGGGTGCTATCCGAGCAGTACTTC. The chain links TRBV29-1 to TRBJ2-7; D not resolved. This CDR3 region has 11 residues. CDR1 is SQVTM and CDR2 is ANQGSEA in the germline V gene. V was shortened by 7 bases and J by 6 bases, with 13 bases between the two germline ends.

Written as DNA, the CDR3 is TGTGCCAGCAGTTTCAGACAGGGCGCTCAGTACTTC. As protein: CASSFRQGAQYF. The chain couples TRBV28 to TRBJ2-4; TRBD1 agrees at 7 bases. CDR1 and CDR2 from the germline V gene are MDHEN and SYDVKM. CDR3 length: 12 amino acids. V trimming: 3 bases; J trimming: 12 bases; junction bases outside the gene matches: 5.

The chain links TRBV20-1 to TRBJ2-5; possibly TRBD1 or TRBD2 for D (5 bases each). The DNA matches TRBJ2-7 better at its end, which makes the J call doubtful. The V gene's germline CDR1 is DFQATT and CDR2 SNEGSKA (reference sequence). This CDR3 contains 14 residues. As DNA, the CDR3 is TGCAGTGCTAGTTGGGGGACGAAGACCTACGAGCAGTACTTC. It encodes CSASWGTKTYEQYF.

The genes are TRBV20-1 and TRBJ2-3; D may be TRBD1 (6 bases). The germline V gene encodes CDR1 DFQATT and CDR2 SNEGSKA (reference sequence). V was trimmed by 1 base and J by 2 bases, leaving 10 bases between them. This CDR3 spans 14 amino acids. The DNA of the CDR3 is TGCAGTGCTAGAGTCTGGGGGCACACAGATACGCAGTATTTT. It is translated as CSARVWGHTDTQYF.